The 13 T cell receptor beta chains given below trace back to one sample, sequenced in a study of technical replicates of blood from several donors. Generated by immunoSEQ multiplex PCR, the TCRdb table keeps only in-frame clones and is missing some. The repertoire holds some 17,000 clones, with more than 75% as singletons. The sequenced sample consisted of PBMCs. The receptors here all came from a human donor in good health.

This chain joins TRBV19 and TRBJ2-7; 7 bases map to TRBD1. CDR1 is LNHDA, CDR2 SQIVND, per germline (reference sequence). The V segment lost 10 bases and the J segment 2 bases; nucleotides outside the gene matches: 11. CDR3 length equals 14 residues. CDR3 bases: TGTGCCACCCGAAGGGGGACAGCGGCCTACGAGCAGTACTTC. This encodes CATRRGTAAYEQYF.

The rearrangement links TRBV7-3 to TRBJ2-7; 7 bases match TRBD2. The ends lost 2 bases at V and 6 bases at J; junction bases unmatched: 4. This CDR3 is built from 13 residues. CDR1 and CDR2 from the germline V gene are SGHTA and FQGTGA. DNA for the CDR3: TGTGCCAGCAGCTTAGGAGGGGAGGGCGAGCAGTACTTC. Translating it yields CASSLGGEGEQYF.

The chain links TRBV19 to TRBJ2-7; the match to TRBD2 covers 8 bases. Germline V gene lookup returns CDR1 LNHDA and CDR2 SQIVND (reference sequence). V lost 6 bases, J lost 2 bases, and 18 bases stayed unmatched. This CDR3 is 18 amino acids long. CDR3 coding DNA: TGTGCCAGTAGCAAAAGGGTGGTAGCGGGGCAACTTACCTACGAGCAGTACTTC. Protein: CASSKRVVAGQLTYEQYF. Based on the CDR3 plus reference TRBV19 and TRBJ2-7, the full variable domain is DGGITQSPKYLFRKEGQNVTLSCEQNLNHDAMYWYRQDPGQGLRLIYYSQIVNDFQKGDIAEGYSVSREKKESFPLTVTSAQKNPTAFYLCASSKRVVAGQLTYEQYFGPGTRLTVT.

Details on this clone: A junction end diverges from the germline sequence, so it may reflect a read error. The chain's CDR3 is CASRAYRFEDTEALF. CDR3 nucleotide sequence: TGTGCCAGCAGGGCTTACAGATTCGAGGACACTGAAGCTCTCTTT. This sequence joins TRBV2 and TRBJ1-1; D might be TRBD1 (5 bases). The CDR3 has 15 amino acids. CDR1 SNHLY and CDR2 FYNNEI come from the germline V gene.

The rearrangement uses TRBV28 and TRBJ2-7; the match to TRBD2 covers 10 bases. The CDR3 has 14 amino acids. Germline trimming cut 6 bases from V and 2 bases from J; bases unmatched to any gene: 4. In germline, CDR1 is MDHEN, CDR2 SYDVKM. This CDR3 reads CASSLSGGTYEQYF. CDR3 nucleotide sequence: TGTGCCAGCAGCCTTAGCGGGGGGACCTACGAGCAGTACTTC.

The chain is built from TRBV27 and TRBJ2-4, with TRBD1 identical over 7 bases. The CDR3 totals 14 residues. J lost 2 bases, V lost 5 bases, and 3 bases had no gene match. The V gene's germline CDR1 is MNHEY and CDR2 SMNVEV (reference sequence). CDR3 protein: CASSIQGSKNIQYF. The CDR3 region has the DNA TGTGCCAGCAGTATACAGGGGTCCAAAAACATTCAGTACTTC.

J is TRBJ2-5 and V is TRBV5-4; a possible D gene is TRBD2 (6 bases). From germline, CDR1 is SGHNT and CDR2 YYREEE (reference sequence). V was cut by 0 bases and J by 2 bases, with 17 bases left in between. The CDR3 is 17 amino acids. For the CDR3, the DNA is TGTGCCAGCAGCTTGGTTCAGCTAGTGGAGGGGCAAGAGACCCAGTACTTC. Translating it yields CASSLVQLVEGQETQYF.

The chain couples TRBV5-1 to TRBJ2-3, with 8 positions matching TRBD1. Per the germline V gene, CDR1 is SGHRS and CDR2 is YFSETQ. This CDR3 is 15 amino acids long. The junction had 4 bases not matched to a gene; V was cut back by 0 bases and J by 4 bases. The CDR3 loop reads CASSLGGQGSDTQYF. The CDR3 nucleotides read TGCGCCAGCAGCTTGGGTGGACAGGGCTCAGATACGCAGTATTTT.

This clone turned up a few times. The rearrangement links TRBV11-2 to TRBJ1-1, with 7 bases fitting TRBD1. CDR3 length equals 15 residues. V was pared by 5 bases and J by 5 bases, with 11 bases of the junction left unmatched. Germline V gene sequence: CDR1 SGHAT, CDR2 FQNNGV. The chain's CDR3 is CASSATQGTRTEAFF. The CDR3 DNA is TGTGCCAGCAGCGCGACACAGGGGACGAGAACTGAAGCTTTCTTT.

The chain is built from TRBV7-9 and TRBJ1-2, with D unresolved. This CDR3 is 12 amino acids long. The V end was cut by 2 bases, the J end by 8 bases, with 9 bases between. Germline V lookup: CDR1 SEHNR, CDR2 FQNEAQ (reference sequence). The CDR3 nucleotides read TGTGCCAGCAGCTTACCGGGAGGGGGCTACACCTTC. As protein: CASSLPGGGYTF.

In its sample, this clone was seen a few times. The chain uses TRBV19 and TRBJ1-2; TRBD1 matches 8 bases. The V gene end was trimmed by 6 bases and the J gene end by 4 bases; junction bases not matched to a gene: 10. There are 15 residues in the CDR3. CDR1 is LNHDA and CDR2 is SQIVND in the germline V gene (reference sequence). CDR3 amino acids: CASSPGQGGGYGYTF. Written as DNA, the CDR3 is TGTGCCAGTAGCCCCGGACAGGGCGGCGGCTATGGCTACACCTTC.

The chain carries TRBV5-1 and TRBJ2-5; 14 nucleotides align to TRBD2. With 5 bases clipped from V and 5 bases from J, the junction kept 11 bases outside the gene matches. Germline V gene lookup returns CDR1 SGHRS and CDR2 YFSETQ. The CDR3 sequence is 17 residues long. DNA of the CDR3: TGCGCCAGCAGTCCTGGGACTAGCGGGAGTCTAATTGAGACCCAGTACTTC. Translation gives CASSPGTSGSLIETQYF. Drawing the rest from reference TRBV5-1 and TRBJ2-5, the complete variable domain is KAGVTQTPRYLIKTRGQQVTLSCSPISGHRSVSWYQQTPGQGLQFLFEYFSETQRNKGNFPGRFSGRQFSNSRSEMNVSTLELGDSALYLCASSPGTSGSLIETQYFGPGTRLLVL.

This clone was counted a few times. The V gene is TRBV10-1, the J gene TRBJ1-1; a possible D gene is TRBD1 (5 bases). The CDR3 totals 13 residues. The germline V and J ends were trimmed by 4 bases and 3 bases, with 9 bases remaining between them. CDR1 is WNHNN and CDR2 is SYGVQD in the germline V gene (reference sequence). The CDR3 bases are TGCGCCAGCAGTGGTGACAGATACACTGAAGCTTTCTTT. It is translated as CASSGDRYTEAFF.